Listed below are T cell receptor beta chains from one sample, sequenced in a study of Tregs in tolerant kidney transplant recipients. Only in-frame clones appear in the TCRdb table, and some are missing; sequencing was by immunoSEQ multiplex PCR. There are 14,000 to 15,000 clones in the sample; around 80% occur only once, and 1.5% to 2% lies in the top ten. Sequencing used Tregs from blood, obtained before the transplant. Source of these receptors: a human donor who received a combined kidney and bone marrow transplant. Both conserved end residues are part of each CDR3. The D gene is left open where the match is weak. Size is stated for part of the rows, as once, few or many counts, or as a class when the clone is expanded.

D gene	clone size	J gene	V gene	CDR3 protein	CDR3 DNA
NA	NA	TRBJ1-1	TRBV10-3	CAISVLGVGNTEAFF	TGTGCCATCAGTGTGCTTGGAGTGGGGAACACTGAAGCTTTCTTT
TRBD1	NA	TRBJ1-5	TRBV7-6	CASSRKTGLNQPQHF	TGTGCCAGCAGCCGAAAGACAGGGCTAAATCAGCCCCAGCATTTT
TRBD2	NA	TRBJ2-7	TRBV7-9	CASSRTGTSGRANEQYF	TGTGCCAGCAGCCGCACCGGGACTAGCGGGAGGGCCAACGAGCAGTACTTC
TRBD1	NA	TRBJ1-2	TRBV28	CASSLWGQGALAGYGYTF	TGTGCCAGCAGTTTATGGGGACAGGGGGCGCTTGCTGGGTATGGCTACACCTTC
TRBD1	NA	TRBJ1-1	TRBV2	CASGGQGGWTEAFF	TGTGCCAGCGGCGGGCAGGGGGGTTGGACTGAAGCTTTCTTT
TRBD2	NA	TRBJ2-3	TRBV18	CASSLTGTRFTDTQYF	TGTGCCAGCTCACTAACCGGGACTAGATTCACAGATACGCAGTATTTT
NA	NA	TRBJ1-2	TRBV7-9	CASSFTRGAGSGYTF	TGTGCCAGCAGCTTTACCAGGGGCGCTGGTAGTGGCTACACCTTC
NA	NA	TRBJ2-2	TRBV5-6	CASAGTPNTGELFF	TGTGCCAGCGCCGGGACTCCAAACACCGGGGAGCTGTTTTTT
TRBD2	NA	TRBJ2-3	TRBV4-1	CASSQQAGFTDTQYF	TGCGCCAGCAGCCAACAAGCGGGGTTCACAGATACGCAGTATTTT
NA	few	TRBJ1-2	TRBV19	CASSIIGAVRGYTF	TGTGCCAGTAGTATAATTGGGGCAGTCCGTGGCTACACCTTC
TRBD2	NA	TRBJ2-7	TRBV18	CASSPLRGGDEQYF	TGTGCCAGCTCACCACTTCGGGGGGGAGACGAGCAGTACTTC
NA	NA	TRBJ2-4	TRBV28	CASSRAGNIQYF	TGTGCCAGCAGTCGGGCAGGGAACATTCAGTACTTC
NA	NA	TRBJ1-1	TRBV18	CASSREGNTEAFF	TGTGCCAGCTCACGGGAGGGAAACACTGAAGCTTTCTTT
NA	NA	TRBJ1-1	TRBV6-5	CASSFQTDLNTEAFF	TGTGCCAGCAGTTTTCAGACAGACTTGAACACTGAAGCTTTCTTT
TRBD2	NA	TRBJ2-7	TRBV9	CASSRGPSGSSYEQYF	TGTGCCAGCAGCCGGGGCCCTAGCGGGAGCTCCTACGAGCAGTACTTC
NA	once	TRBJ1-1	TRBV5-1	CASSLVTGVNTEAFF	TGCGCCAGCAGCTTGGTGACAGGCGTGAACACTGAAGCTTTCTTT
NA	NA	TRBJ1-1	TRBV5-4	CASSLSRHFTEAFF	TGTGCCAGCAGCTTGAGCCGACATTTCACTGAAGCTTTCTTT
NA	few	TRBJ1-2	TRBV7-9	CASSLARTDYGYTF	TGTGCCAGCAGCTTAGCGAGGACTGACTATGGCTACACCTTC
NA	NA	TRBJ1-6	TRBV19	CASSTRQVNSPLHF	TGTGCCAGTAGTACAAGACAGGTTAATTCACCCCTCCACTTT
TRBD1	NA	TRBJ2-7	TRBV11-2	CASSLQTGSYEQYF	TGTGCCAGCAGCTTGCAGACAGGGTCCTACGAGCAGTACTTC
TRBD1	few	TRBJ1-2	TRBV19	CASNLGGQADGYTF	TGTGCCAGTAACTTGGGGGGACAGGCTGATGGCTACACCTTC
TRBD2	NA	TRBJ2-3	TRBV5-6	CASSLGGLAVTDTQYF	TGTGCCAGCAGCTTGGGGGGACTAGCGGTCACAGATACGCAGTATTTT
NA	NA	TRBJ2-7	TRBV11-1	CASSEDRYEQYF	TGTGCCAGCAGCGAAGACAGGTACGAGCAGTACTTC
NA	few	TRBJ1-2	TRBV5-1	CASSFARSDGYTF	TGCGCCAGCAGCTTCGCCAGGTCCGATGGCTACACCTTC
TRBD1	NA	TRBJ1-2	TRBV28	CASSSEGAPNYGYTF	TGTGCCAGCAGTTCAGAGGGGGCGCCTAACTATGGCTACACCTTC
NA	NA	TRBJ2-2	TRBV30	CAWFRRTGELFF	TGTGCCTGGTTTAGGCGGACCGGGGAGCTGTTTTTT
TRBD2	NA	TRBJ2-7	TRBV18	CASSPGTRGIQYF	TGTGCCAGCTCACCCGGGACTAGGGGTATTCAGTACTTC
TRBD1	few	TRBJ1-2	TRBV7-6	CASSPDRGAISMGYTF	TGTGCCAGCAGCCCGGACAGGGGGGCGATATCTATGGGCTACACCTTC
NA	NA	TRBJ1-5	TRBV19	CASSIRDQPQHF	TGTGCCAGTAGTATCCGGGATCAGCCCCAGCATTTT
TRBD1	NA	TRBJ2-7	TRBV11-2	CASSLTGTGIYEQYF	TGTGCCAGCAGCTTGACCGGGACAGGCATATACGAGCAGTACTTC
NA	NA	TRBJ1-2	TRBV6-4	CASSDGWSGYTF	TGTGCCAGCAGTGACGGGTGGAGTGGCTACACCTTC
TRBD1	NA	TRBJ2-1	TRBV10-2	CASSADRGHEQFF	TGCGCCAGCAGCGCCGACAGGGGGCATGAGCAGTTCTTC
NA	NA	TRBJ2-7	TRBV4-1	CASLPDSYEQYF	TGCGCCAGCCTACCGGACAGTTACGAGCAGTACTTC
TRBD2	NA	TRBJ2-1	TRBV27	CASSLPSGRAHNEQFF	TGTGCCAGCAGTTTACCAAGCGGGAGGGCCCACAATGAGCAGTTCTTC
NA	NA	TRBJ1-1	TRBV27	CASSLRGKNTEAFF	TGTGCCAGCAGTTTAAGGGGGAAGAACACTGAAGCTTTCTTT
NA	NA	TRBJ1-4	TRBV7-9	CASSPSGDANEKLFF	TGTGCCAGCAGCCCAAGCGGGGATGCTAATGAAAAACTGTTTTTT
NA	few	TRBJ1-6	TRBV5-1	CASSLGSGGDSRSPLHF	TGCGCCAGCAGCTTGGGCTCTGGGGGGGATTCCCGCTCACCCCTCCACTTT
NA	NA	TRBJ1-1	TRBV7-2	CASLWGTMNTEAFF	TGTGCCAGCCTGTGGGGGACAATGAACACTGAAGCTTTCTTT
NA	NA	TRBJ2-3	TRBV27	CASSTWGADTQYF	TGTGCCAGCAGTACGTGGGGAGCAGATACGCAGTATTTT
TRBD2	NA	TRBJ2-1	TRBV19	CASSILRGSGGTYNEQFF	TGTGCCAGTAGTATTTTAAGGGGCAGCGGGGGAACGTACAATGAGCAGTTCTTC
NA	NA	TRBJ1-1	TRBV6-6	CASSYPGQHPEAFF	TGTGCCAGCAGTTACCCCGGACAGCATCCTGAAGCTTTCTTT
NA	once	TRBJ1-5	TRBV4-1	CASSQWGGRGNQPQHF	TGCGCCAGCAGCCAGTGGGGGGGGCGCGGCAATCAGCCCCAGCATTTT
NA	few	TRBJ1-2	TRBV5-1	CASSLVQGGYTF	TGCGCCAGCAGCTTGGTTCAGGGTGGCTACACCTTC
TRBD1	NA	TRBJ2-7	TRBV5-5	CASSFNLGQGYEQYF	TGTGCCAGCAGCTTTAACCTTGGACAGGGCTACGAGCAGTACTTC
NA	NA	TRBJ2-1	TRBV29-1	CSVSPRGNEQFF	TGCAGCGTTTCTCCCAGGGGCAATGAGCAGTTCTTC
NA	few	TRBJ1-2	TRBV18	CASSPGPTPGKYGYTF	TGTGCCAGCTCACCAGGGCCCACTCCCGGGAAATATGGCTACACCTTC
TRBD2	once	TRBJ2-1	TRBV13	CANARTSGNYEQFF	TGTGCCAACGCACGGACTAGCGGGAATTATGAGCAGTTCTTC
NA	NA	TRBJ1-2	TRBV6-1	CASSEGHNF	TGTGCCAGCAGTGAAGGACACAACTTC
NA	NA	TRBJ2-2	TRBV10-3	CAISESRAAGELFF	TGTGCCATCAGTGAGTCGAGGGCGGCCGGGGAGCTGTTTTTT
NA	NA	TRBJ2-2	TRBV10-1	CASSEGPANTGELFF	TGCGCCAGCAGTGAGGGGCCAGCGAACACCGGGGAGCTGTTTTTT
TRBD1	NA	TRBJ1-6	TRBV7-6	CASSPSAQGNSPLHF	TGTGCCAGCAGCCCAAGCGCACAGGGGAATTCACCCCTCCACTTT
TRBD1	few	TRBJ1-3	TRBV5-1	CASSLAGTAGNTIYF	TGCGCCAGCAGCTTGGCCGGGACAGCTGGAAACACCATATATTTT
TRBD1	NA	TRBJ2-3	TRBV6-1	CASSGLGGGTDTQYF	TGTGCCAGCAGTGGCTTAGGGGGCGGCACAGATACGCAGTATTTT
NA	NA	TRBJ2-1	TRBV29-1	CSVGAGQFF	TGCAGCGTTGGGGCGGGGCAGTTCTTC